This TCR beta chain was sequenced during a study of OX40 agonist ivuxolimab in advanced cancers. Study summary: Of the participants, under 50% had some prior anti-PD-1, anti-PD-L1 or anti-CTLA-4 therapy, which was allowed. Broader study findings: CD4+ and CD8+ blood T cells expanded clonally by week 6 at 0.1 to 3.0 mg/kg.

Sequencing used immunoSEQ multiplex PCR; TCRdb keeps in-frame clones, though not all of them. The sample has some 49,000 clones, over 80% seen once. Blood sampling was done at baseline, cycle 4 day 1, and cycle 7 day 1. This CDR3 is 15 amino acids long. Trimming took 2 bases from V and 8 from J, leaving 17 bases between them. Germline CDR1 SGDLS, CDR2 YYNGEE. As for this clone: Antigen: not known.

The J gene is TRBJ2-1, the V gene TRBV9; D perhaps matches TRBD1 (6 bases). This sequence was found in an adult with an advanced solid tumor such as melanoma, head and neck, liver or kidney cancer. This specimen was CD4+ or CD8+ T cells sorted from blood, taken in a trial of the OX40 agonist ivuxolimab. CDR3 DNA sequence: TGTGCCAGCAGCGTCGCCGGGACACTCGCCTATGAGCAGTTCTTC. Translation gives CASSVAGTLAYEQFF. Looking up the rest from reference TRBV9 and TRBJ2-1 gives the full variable domain: DSGVTQTPKHLITATGQRVTLRCSPRSGDLSVYWYQQSLDQGLQFLIQYYNGEERAKGNILERFSAQQFPDLHSELNLSSLELGDSALYFCASSVAGTLAYEQFFGPGTRLTVL.